Sequencing of this TCR beta chain was carried out in a study of cytomegalovirus exposure and HLA in healthy donors. Vbeta (60) and Jbeta (13) primers were used in the PCR. Sequencing was performed with immunoSEQ multiplex PCR; in TCRdb, only in-frame clones are kept and a portion is missing. The sample contains 35,000 to 45,000 clones, about 50% of which appear only once. The CDR3 has 15 residues. Germline CDR1 reads GTSNPN; CDR2 reads SVGIG (reference sequence). Trimming pared 4 bases from V and 3 bases from J, leaving 18 bases between. Material: PBMCs. This sequence joins TRBV30 and TRBJ1-2; D possibly corresponds to TRBD1 (6 bases). This clonotype was sampled from a human donor in good health. CDR3 coding DNA: TGTGCCTGGACCCCAGGGGACCCCCAATACTATGGCTACACCTTC. As protein: CAWTPGDPQYYGYTF.